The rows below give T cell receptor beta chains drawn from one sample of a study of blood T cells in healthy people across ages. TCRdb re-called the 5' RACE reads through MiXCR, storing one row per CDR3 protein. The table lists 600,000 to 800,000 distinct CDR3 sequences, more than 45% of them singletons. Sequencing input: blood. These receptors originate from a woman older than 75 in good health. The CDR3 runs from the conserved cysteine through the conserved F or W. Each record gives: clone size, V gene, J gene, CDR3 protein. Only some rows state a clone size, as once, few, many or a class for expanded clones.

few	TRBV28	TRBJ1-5	CASRTQGHPLLNQPQHF
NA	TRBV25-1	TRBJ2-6	CASSPHTSGANVLTF
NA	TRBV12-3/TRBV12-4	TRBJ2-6	CASRQHEGLGGANVLTF
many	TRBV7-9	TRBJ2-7	CASSQVGYAYEQYF
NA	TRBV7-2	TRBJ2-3	CASSLEGGGPDTQYF
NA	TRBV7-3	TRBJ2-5	CASSLRRAGQETQYF
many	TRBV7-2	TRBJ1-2	CASSLEVPRYTF
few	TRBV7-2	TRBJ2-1	CASSAIREGEQFF
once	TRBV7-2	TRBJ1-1	CASSLRGGRSTEAFF
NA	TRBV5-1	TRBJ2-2	CATRGTGNTGELFF
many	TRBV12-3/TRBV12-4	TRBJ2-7	CASSPGIAGPYEQYF
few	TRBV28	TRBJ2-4	CASSNPLWEQYF
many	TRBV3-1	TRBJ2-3	CASSQEQRPLASNPDTQYF
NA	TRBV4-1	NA	CASNQQLETYEQYF
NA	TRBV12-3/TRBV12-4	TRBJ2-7	CASSPPGVHEQYF
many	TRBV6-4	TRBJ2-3	CASSEGGAGDTQYF
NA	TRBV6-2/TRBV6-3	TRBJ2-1	CASSYGSGSYWGEQFF
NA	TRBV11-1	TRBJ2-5	CASSYQIEETQYF
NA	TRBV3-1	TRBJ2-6	CASSPPSANVLTF
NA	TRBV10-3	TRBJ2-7	CAISDDGLYEQYF
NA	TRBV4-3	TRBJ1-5	CASSQDHNLRPQHF
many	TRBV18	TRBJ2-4	CASSQDRGIQNIQYF
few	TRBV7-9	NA	CASSVEAQETQYF
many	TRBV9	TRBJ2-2	CASSVDRITGELFF
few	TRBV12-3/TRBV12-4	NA	CASSPRGVVYNEQYF
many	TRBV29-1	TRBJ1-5	CSVGDGNQPQHF
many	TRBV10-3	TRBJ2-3	CAINPTRTSTDTQYF
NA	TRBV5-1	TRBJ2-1	CASSLGQSTYNEQFF
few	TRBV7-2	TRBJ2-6	CASSPGAGNVLTF
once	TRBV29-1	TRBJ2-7	CSVGARSSYEQYF
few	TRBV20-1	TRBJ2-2	CSAPTGGRVTGELFF
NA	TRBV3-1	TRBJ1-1	CASSQDGGAEAFF
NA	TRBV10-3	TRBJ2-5	CAISESVSREETQYF
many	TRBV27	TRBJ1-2	CASSLTGHGYGYTF
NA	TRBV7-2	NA	CASSLGRTGETQYF
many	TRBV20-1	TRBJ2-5	CSKSGGEETQYF
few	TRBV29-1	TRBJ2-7	CSVEAAVRSGEQYF
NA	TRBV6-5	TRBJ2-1	CASSGRTYNEQFF
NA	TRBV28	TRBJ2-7	CASSSYRAGGPTEQYF
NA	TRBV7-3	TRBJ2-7	CASSLTSLGEQYF
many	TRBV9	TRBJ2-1	CASRKSGGSYNEQFF
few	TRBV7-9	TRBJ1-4	CASSLAVSNEKLFF
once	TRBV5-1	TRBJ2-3	CASNLGGLGSTDTQYF
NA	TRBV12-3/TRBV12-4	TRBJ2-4	CASSPGRDKNIQYF
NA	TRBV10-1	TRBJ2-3	CASSEIGSDTQYF
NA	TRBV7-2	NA	CASSVGGGFYEQYF
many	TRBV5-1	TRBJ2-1	CASTPGGQNEQFF
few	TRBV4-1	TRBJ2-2	CAGRKQTFNTGELFF
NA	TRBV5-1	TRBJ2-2	CTSSLGETGELFF